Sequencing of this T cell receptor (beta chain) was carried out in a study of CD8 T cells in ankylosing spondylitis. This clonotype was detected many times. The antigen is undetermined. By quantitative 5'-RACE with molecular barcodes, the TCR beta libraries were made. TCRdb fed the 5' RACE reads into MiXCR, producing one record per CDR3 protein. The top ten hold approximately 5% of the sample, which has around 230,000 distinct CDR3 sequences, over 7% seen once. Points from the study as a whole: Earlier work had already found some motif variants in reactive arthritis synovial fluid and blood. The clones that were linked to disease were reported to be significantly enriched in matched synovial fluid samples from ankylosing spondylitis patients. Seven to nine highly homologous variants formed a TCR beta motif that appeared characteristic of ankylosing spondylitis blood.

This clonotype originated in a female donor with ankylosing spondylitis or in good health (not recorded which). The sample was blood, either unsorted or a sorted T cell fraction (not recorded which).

The CDR3 reads CASSYSGLPNEQFF. As DNA, the CDR3 is TGTGCCAGCAGTTACTCGGGACTTCCTAATGAGCAGTTCTTC. The chain employs TRBV6-5 and TRBJ2-1, with D perhaps TRBD2 (6 bases). This CDR3 spans 14 amino acids. V was trimmed by 0 bases and J by 7 bases, leaving 10 bases between them. Germline V gives CDR1 MNHEY, CDR2 SVGAGI.